This entry features one T cell receptor (beta chain) sequence. The antigen remains unidentified. The sample originates from a study of cytomegalovirus exposure and HLA in healthy donors. As for the study in general: A prior analysis found 117 million unique TCR beta sequences from around 200 million T cells. Findings of the study overall: TCR beta chain V- and J-gene trimming was linked, in a later analysis, to a missense variant in DCLRE1C.

13 Jbeta primers and 60 Vbeta primers were used for the PCR. The assay was immunoSEQ multiplex PCR, and TCRdb's table has in-frame clones only and misses some. The sample records about 160,000 clones, around 84% being singletons. The CDR3 contains 15 residues. Trimming took 4 bases from V and 2 from J; bases not matched to a gene: 6. Germline CDR1 and CDR2: LNHDA and SQIVND (reference sequence). This receptor was obtained from a male donor in good health and CMV-seropositive. The sequencing sample was made of PBMCs. The rearrangement links TRBV19 to TRBJ2-7; 9 bases map to TRBD2. In DNA form, the CDR3 reads TGTGCCAGTAGTAGTTCGCTAGCGGGAACCTACGAGCAGTACTTC. This codes for CASSSSLAGTYEQYF. Full variable domain (rest looked up from reference TRBV19 and TRBJ2-7): DGGITQSPKYLFRKEGQNVTLSCEQNLNHDAMYWYRQDPGQGLRLIYYSQIVNDFQKGDIAEGYSVSREKKESFPLTVTSAQKNPTAFYLCASSSSLAGTYEQYFGPGTRLTVT.